This TCR beta chain was retrieved from a study of T-cell reconstitution after alpha-beta-depleted transplantation in children. Germline values: CDR1 LGHDT, CDR2 YNNKEL (reference sequence). Trimming stripped 0 bases from V and 3 bases from J, with 11 bases between. The CDR3 runs to 15 residues. Molecular barcoding with unique molecular identifiers was used for the TCRbeta library. TCRdb re-derived calls from the PCR reads in MiXCR, one entry per CDR3 protein. The sample lists 500,000 to 600,000 distinct CDR3 sequences, approximately 32% occurring once. This clonotype has more than one count but fewer than ten.

This sequence joins TRBV3-1 and TRBJ1-1; no clear D. The TCR was taken from a human donor who donated a stem cell graft to a child with aplastic anemia. The sequencing here drew on PBMCs from the stem cell graft donor, taken from the stem cell graft. The CDR3 loop reads CASSQDAIRDTEAFF. The CDR3 nucleotides read TGTGCCAGCAGCCAAGATGCAATAAGGGACACTGAAGCTTTCTTT.